One and the same sample provided the 28 T cell receptor beta chains below, sequenced in a study of shared clonotypes between healthy human individuals. Sequencing was performed with immunoSEQ multiplex PCR; in TCRdb, only in-frame clones are kept and a portion is missing. The data contain roughly 700,000 clones, about 92% of them singletons. The sequencing sample was made of memory CD8+ T cells from PBMCs. Specified subset: CD45RO+ cells pooled with CCR7-negative TemRA cells. These receptors were obtained from a young man in good health. Some clones in this sample may be carry-over from other donors' samples.

The chain couples TRBV29-1 to TRBJ1-1, with a weak D call TRBD1 (6 bases). Trimming stripped 3 bases from V and 5 bases from J, with 25 bases between. This CDR3 comprises 17 residues. Germline loops: CDR1 SQVTM, CDR2 ANQGSEA. In DNA, the CDR3 is TGCAGCGTTGAGCTCCTTAGGGGGGCGGACATGGGTACTGAAGCTTTCTTT. Protein sequence: CSVELLRGADMGTEAFF.

The V and J genes are TRBV18 and TRBJ2-7; 12 nucleotides line up with TRBD2. This CDR3 contains 17 residues. V lost 4 bases to trimming and J lost 2 bases; unmatched junction nucleotides: 9. Germline CDR1 KGHSH, CDR2 LQKENI. CDR3 sequence reads: CASSLSRLAGAPYEQYF. The DNA of the CDR3 is TGTGCCAGCTCACTTTCACGACTAGCGGGGGCCCCCTACGAGCAGTACTTC.

This chain uses TRBV5-6 with TRBJ2-7; a possible D gene is TRBD1 (5 bases). Germline V gives CDR1 SGHDT, CDR2 YYEEEE. The CDR3 spans 15 residues. V lost 2 bases, J lost 2 bases, and 14 bases lay in between. CDR3 nucleotide sequence: TGTGCCAGCAGCTTAGGGGCAGTTTACCCCTACGAGCAGTACTTC. It encodes CASSLGAVYPYEQYF.

The chain recombines TRBV4-2 with TRBJ2-1; 8 bases fit TRBD1. CDR3 length: 17 amino acids. The J segment lost 7 bases and the V segment lost 0 bases, leaving 11 bases of the junction unmatched. The germline CDR1 and CDR2 sequences are LGHNA and YNFKEQ. The CDR3 region is CASSQDLGQGLLNEQFF. CDR3 in DNA: TGTGCCAGCAGCCAAGATCTCGGACAGGGTTTATTGAATGAGCAGTTCTTC.

V and J are TRBV29-1 and TRBJ2-1; D perhaps matches TRBD2 (6 bases). The length of the CDR3 is 13 residues. Germline lookup yields CDR1 SQVTM and CDR2 ANQGSEA. V was cut by 1 base and J by 8 bases, with 12 bases left in between. CDR3 coding DNA: TGCAGCGTTGAAGTAGGAGGGTTCGATGAGCAGTTCTTC. It yields the protein CSVEVGGFDEQFF.

This sequence joins TRBV9 and TRBJ2-1; perhaps TRBD2 as D (5 bases). The CDR3 has 11 residues. Germline assignment: CDR1 SGDLS and CDR2 YYNGEE. The ends were cut back, 7 bases at V and 10 bases at J, with 12 bases in the middle. The CDR3 bases are TGTGCCAGCGGGTGGTCGGGGGAGCAGTTCTTC. It yields the protein CASGWSGEQFF.

The V call is TRBV2, the J call TRBJ1-2; no definite D call. V lost 4 bases, J lost 2 bases, and 14 bases lay in between. The germline CDR1 and CDR2 sequences are SNHLY and FYNNEI. This CDR3 contains 15 residues. The CDR3, as DNA: TGTGCCAGCAGTGGACCGGAGACCTACAACTATGGCTACACCTTC. Its protein is CASSGPETYNYGYTF.

This clone has a single count. This chain joins TRBV5-4 and TRBJ1-1, with D perhaps matching TRBD1 (5 bases). The V gene's germline CDR1 is SGHNT and CDR2 YYREEE (reference sequence). Trimming cost V 0 bases and J 8 bases, with 14 bases left between them. This CDR3 comprises 14 residues. CDR3 protein: CASSLGGGDPEAFF. The DNA for the CDR3 is TGTGCCAGCAGCTTGGGTGGGGGGGACCCCGAAGCTTTCTTT.

The chain couples TRBV6-6 to TRBJ2-1, with TRBD2 matching 10 bases. This CDR3 is 16 amino acids long. CDR1 and CDR2 (germline): MNHNY, SVGAGI (reference sequence). V shed 5 bases and J 3 bases; nucleotides not matched to a gene: 7. CDR3 DNA: TGTGCCAGCAGTGCACAAGCGGGAGGGGTCTACAATGAGCAGTTCTTC. Translating it yields CASSAQAGGVYNEQFF.

V gene TRBV4-1 combines with J gene TRBJ2-2, with 12 bases aligning to TRBD2. Trimming at V came to 5 bases and at J to 5 bases, leaving 9 bases not matched to a gene. The CDR3 is 17 residues long. Germline V lookup: CDR1 MGHRA, CDR2 YSYEKL. As DNA, the CDR3 is TGCGCCAGCAGCAGTCGGACTAGCGGGATGTTGACCGGGGAGCTGTTTTTT. Amino acids: CASSSRTSGMLTGELFF.

The chain couples TRBV28 to TRBJ2-7; 11 bases align to TRBD2. This CDR3 has 17 residues. Per germline, CDR1 MDHEN and CDR2 SYDVKM. V gave up 3 bases and J gave up 6 bases; unmatched junction bases: 13. This CDR3 reads CASSLDIAGGPVSEQYF. In nucleotides, the CDR3 is TGTGCCAGCAGTTTGGACATAGCGGGAGGGCCGGTGAGCGAGCAGTACTTC.

This chain uses TRBV6-1 with TRBJ2-3; 8 bases line up with TRBD2. V dropped 3 bases and J dropped 4; count of bases not matched to a gene: 6. This CDR3 comprises 15 residues. Germline V gene data show CDR1 as MNHNS and CDR2 as SASEGT. CDR3 in DNA: TGTGCCAGCAGTGAGGCCGGGAGGGTTCCAGATACGCAGTATTTT. Amino acid sequence: CASSEAGRVPDTQYF.

The chain uses TRBV7-2 and TRBJ2-7; 8 bases are a match to TRBD2. The CDR3 is 14 residues long. Trimming took 2 bases from V and 3 from J; bases not matched to a gene: 3. Germline CDR1 reads SGHTA; CDR2 reads FQGNSA. In DNA form, the CDR3 reads TGTGCCAGCAGCTTACCCGGGAGGGGCTACGAGCAGTACTTC. It codes for CASSLPGRGYEQYF.

The rearrangement uses TRBV28 and TRBJ1-1, with D unresolved. V gave up 5 bases and J gave up 1 base, with 14 bases separating them. Per germline, CDR1 MDHEN and CDR2 SYDVKM. The CDR3 has 15 amino acids. CDR3 sequence (DNA): TGTGCCAGCAGTCCGGGGAGCCAGCCGAACACTGAAGCTTTCTTT. This translates into CASSPGSQPNTEAFF.

The chain employs TRBV29-1 and TRBJ1-2; no clear D. The V gene's germline CDR1 is SQVTM and CDR2 ANQGSEA. V was pared by 4 bases and J by 4 bases, with 7 bases between. The CDR3 spans 11 residues. The CDR3 is CSVGAVYGYTF. The CDR3 nucleotides are TGCAGCGTTGGCGCAGTCTATGGCTACACCTTC.

Note on this clone: Other DNA sequences from this sample encode an identical CDR3 as well. The CDR3 reads CASSVGGGRAGNEQFF. CDR3 nucleotides: TGTGCCAGCAGCGTAGGTGGCGGGAGGGCCGGCAATGAGCAGTTCTTC. V usage is TRBV9 and J usage is TRBJ2-1; 9 bases map to TRBD2. Germline CDR1 is SGDLS and CDR2 is YYNGEE. The V and J ends lost 0 bases and 6 bases, in that order; junction bases with no gene match: 7. This CDR3 comprises 16 residues. The complete variable domain, with remaining parts taken from reference TRBV9 and TRBJ2-1, reads DSGVTQTPKHLITATGQRVTLRCSPRSGDLSVYWYQQSLDQGLQFLIQYYNGEERAKGNILERFSAQQFPDLHSELNLSSLELGDSALYFCASSVGGGRAGNEQFFGPGTRLTVL.

The chain is built from TRBV9 and TRBJ2-2; a weak D match, TRBD2 (5 bases). This CDR3 comprises 17 residues. Germline CDR1 and CDR2: SGDLS and YYNGEE. Trimming removed 4 bases at V and 4 bases at J, with 20 bases between. The CDR3 nucleotides read TGTGCCAGCAGCCAACCGGTTGAGGGCCGGGGCACCGGGGAGCTGTTTTTT. Amino acid sequence: CASSQPVEGRGTGELFF.

The chain recombines TRBV6-6 with TRBJ2-3; 10 positions agree with TRBD2. CDR3 length equals 16 residues. Germline V gene data show CDR1 as MNHNY and CDR2 as SVGAGI (reference sequence). The J segment lost 6 bases and the V segment lost 2 bases, leaving 8 bases of the junction unmatched. The CDR3 coding sequence is TGTGCCAGCAGTTACCCCCCTAGCGGGAGAGCGGATACGCAGTATTTT. Amino acids: CASSYPPSGRADTQYF.

CDR3 bases: TGCGCCAGCAGCCCCGGCTACAGGGGGGGCAACTACGAGCAGTACTTC. Its protein product is CASSPGYRGGNYEQYF. J is TRBJ2-7 and V is TRBV4-3; maybe TRBD1 (8 bases). The V and J ends lost 4 bases and 3 bases respectively, with 19 bases between them. The CDR3 has 16 amino acids. The germline gives CDR1 LGHNA, CDR2 YSLEER.

The rearrangement joins TRBV4-1 to TRBJ1-3; D gene ambiguous. CDR1 is MGHRA and CDR2 is YSYEKL in the germline V gene. V was clipped by 5 bases and J by 1 base, with 12 bases between them. CDR3 size: 15 residues. In nucleotides, the CDR3 is TGCGCCAGCAGCGGGTATACCTCATCTGGAAACACCATATATTTT. Protein product: CASSGYTSSGNTIYF.

This clone has a single count. In the same sample, other DNA sequences code for this CDR3. The chain has TRBV28 and TRBJ2-3; tentatively, D is TRBD1 or TRBD2 (5 bases each). The germline V and J ends were trimmed by 2 bases and 3 bases, with 12 bases remaining between them. This CDR3 is 15 amino acids long. Looked up from germline, CDR1 is MDHEN and CDR2 is SYDVKM. The CDR3 nucleotides are TGTGCCAGCAGTTTAATGGGGGAAGGGACAGATACGCAGTATTTT. This translates into CASSLMGEGTDTQYF.

A single count supports this clone. The V call is TRBV19, the J call TRBJ1-1; D is ambiguous. Germline CDR1 is LNHDA and CDR2 is SQIVND (reference sequence). The length of the CDR3 is 13 residues. V was shortened by 1 base and J by 1 base, with 4 bases between the two germline ends. CDR3 loop: CASSIAENTEAFF. CDR3 DNA: TGTGCCAGTAGTATAGCGGAGAACACTGAAGCTTTCTTT.

This sequence joins TRBV7-9 and TRBJ2-7; the match to TRBD1 covers 9 bases. J gave up 2 bases and V 5 bases, and 4 bases lay outside the gene matches. The CDR3 contains 14 residues. Germline assignment: CDR1 SEHNR and CDR2 FQNEAQ (reference sequence). The CDR3 DNA is TGTGCCAGCAGCCGACAGGGGGACCCCTACGAGCAGTACTTC. Translation gives CASSRQGDPYEQYF.

The chain uses TRBV28 and TRBJ2-3, with D unclear. CDR1 and CDR2 (germline): MDHEN, SYDVKM. CDR3 size: 16 residues. V was clipped by 6 bases and J by 0 bases, with 16 bases between them. CDR3 amino acids: CASSPSATLSTDTQYF. CDR3 sequence (DNA): TGTGCCAGCAGCCCCTCTGCTACTCTAAGCACAGATACGCAGTATTTT.

The chain employs TRBV11-2 and TRBJ2-7; maybe TRBD1 (5 bases). The CDR3 has 13 residues. CDR1 and CDR2 (germline): SGHAT, FQNNGV. Trimming pared 2 bases from V and 3 bases from J, leaving 8 bases between. The CDR3 nucleotides read TGTGCCAGCAGCTTAAACCAGGGCTACGAGCAGTACTTC. It translates to CASSLNQGYEQYF.

Details on this clone: A far larger clone is only one base removed, so a read error is likely. Different DNA sequences within this sample yield the same CDR3. V is TRBV28 and J is TRBJ1-1; D may be TRBD1 (5 bases). In germline, CDR1 is MDHEN, CDR2 SYDVKM. The CDR3 covers 14 residues. V dropped 5 bases and J dropped 0 bases, with 10 bases sitting between them. The CDR3 DNA reads as TGTGCCAGCAGTCTTACCAGGGTGAACACTGAAGCTTTCTTT. This encodes CASSLTRVNTEAFF.

This chain joins TRBV7-9 and TRBJ2-1; 7 nucleotides line up with TRBD2. Germline lookup yields CDR1 SEHNR and CDR2 FQNEAQ (reference sequence). CDR3 size: 13 residues. With V trimmed by 8 bases and J by 6 bases, 7 bases remained unmatched. The CDR3 loop reads CASAGDGGNEQFF. CDR3 bases: TGTGCCAGCGCGGGAGACGGGGGCAATGAGCAGTTCTTC.

The rearrangement joins TRBV28 to TRBJ2-7; D might be TRBD2 (6 bases). This CDR3 region has 14 residues. V shed 6 bases and J shed 0 bases, with 12 bases lying between them. The germline gives CDR1 MDHEN, CDR2 SYDVKM. The CDR3: CASRDPGGSYEQYF. The CDR3 DNA is TGTGCCAGCAGGGACCCCGGGGGCTCCTACGAGCAGTACTTC.